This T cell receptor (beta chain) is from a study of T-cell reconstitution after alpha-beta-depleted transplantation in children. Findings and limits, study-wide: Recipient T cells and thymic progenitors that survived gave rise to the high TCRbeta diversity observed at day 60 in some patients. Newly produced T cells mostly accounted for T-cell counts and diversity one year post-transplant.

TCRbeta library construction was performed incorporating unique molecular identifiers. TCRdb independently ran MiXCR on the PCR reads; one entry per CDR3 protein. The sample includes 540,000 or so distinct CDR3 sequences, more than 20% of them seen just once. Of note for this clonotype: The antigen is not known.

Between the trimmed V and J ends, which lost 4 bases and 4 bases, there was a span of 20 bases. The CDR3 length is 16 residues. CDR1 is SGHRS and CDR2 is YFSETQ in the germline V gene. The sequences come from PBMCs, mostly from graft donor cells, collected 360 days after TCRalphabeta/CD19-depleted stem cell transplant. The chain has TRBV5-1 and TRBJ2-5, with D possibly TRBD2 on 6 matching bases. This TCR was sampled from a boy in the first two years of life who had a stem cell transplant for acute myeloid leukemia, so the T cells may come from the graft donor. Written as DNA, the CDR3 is TGCGCCAGCAGCCACCTACTAGCACAGGACTCAGAGACCCAGTACTTC. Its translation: CASSHLLAQDSETQYF.